The 14 T cell receptor beta chains below were found in one sample sequenced in a study of T cell changes during pregnancy in multiple sclerosis. Clones were sequenced by immunoSEQ multiplex PCR, and TCRdb holds only the in-frame ones, with some missing. The sample lists around 33,000 clones, roughly 89% occurring once. The sequences come from CD8+ T cells from peripheral blood mononuclear cells, collected in the third trimester of pregnancy. The source is a female donor with multiple sclerosis, enrolled in a pregnancy study.

V and J are TRBV9 and TRBJ1-1; 10 bases match TRBD1. The CDR3 is 15 residues long. Looked up from germline, CDR1 is SGDLS and CDR2 is YYNGEE. V trimming: 0 bases; J trimming: 4 bases; junction bases outside the gene matches: 3. CDR3 nucleotide sequence: TGTGCCAGCAGCGTAGCGGGACAGGGGAGCACTGAAGCTTTCTTT. It encodes CASSVAGQGSTEAFF.

This sequence joins TRBV29-1 and TRBJ2-2, with D possibly TRBD2 on 5 matching bases. Germline lookup yields CDR1 SQVTM and CDR2 ANQGSEA. Trimming cost V 3 bases and J 4 bases, with 9 bases left between them. CDR3 length equals 13 residues. The CDR3 sequence: CSVDERSTGELFF. As DNA, the CDR3 is TGCAGCGTTGACGAGCGGTCCACCGGGGAGCTGTTTTTT.

The chain is built from TRBV9 and TRBJ2-5, with D possibly being TRBD2 (5 bases). The V end lost 0 bases, the J end lost 3 bases, and 6 bases lay between the germline ends. In germline, CDR1 is SGDLS, CDR2 YYNGEE. The CDR3 loop spans 13 amino acids. CDR3 DNA: TGTGCCAGCAGCGTAGAGGGAGAAGAGACCCAGTACTTC. Translation gives CASSVEGEETQYF. The whole variable domain, remainder taken from reference TRBV9 and TRBJ2-5, is DSGVTQTPKHLITATGQRVTLRCSPRSGDLSVYWYQQSLDQGLQFLIQYYNGEERAKGNILERFSAQQFPDLHSELNLSSLELGDSALYFCASSVEGEETQYFGPGTRLLVL.

In this sample, this clone turned up once. The V call is TRBV29-1, the J call TRBJ2-1; tentative D call: TRBD2 (5 bases). The CDR3 has 10 amino acids. Trimming cost V 8 bases and J 12 bases, with 14 bases left between them. Looked up from germline, CDR1 is SQVTM and CDR2 is ANQGSEA. The CDR3, as DNA: TGCAGCTTCTTGGAGGTTGGGCAGTTCTTC. It translates to CSFLEVGQFF.

This sequence joins TRBV11-2 and TRBJ1-2, with D tentatively TRBD1 (6 bases). Trimming took 0 bases from V and 4 from J, leaving 9 bases between them. CDR1 and CDR2 from the germline V gene are SGHAT and FQNNGV. The CDR3 has 14 amino acids. This CDR3 is CASSLEQGAYGYTF. The CDR3 DNA is TGTGCCAGCAGCTTAGAACAGGGAGCCTATGGCTACACCTTC. Combining the CDR3 with reference TRBV11-2 and TRBJ1-2 gives the whole variable domain EAGVAQSPRYKIIEKRQSVAFWCNPISGHATLYWYQQILGQGPKLLIQFQNNGVVDDSQLPKDRFSAERLKGVDSTLKIQPAKLEDSAVYLCASSLEQGAYGYTFGSGTRLTVV.

The genes are TRBV9 and TRBJ1-1; 7 nucleotides agree with TRBD1. Losses at the gene ends were 0 bases for V and 12 bases for J; bases not matched to a gene: 5. Germline CDR1 SGDLS, CDR2 YYNGEE. This CDR3 is built from 12 residues. This chain's CDR3 is CASSVDRGPPFF. The CDR3 bases are TGTGCCAGCAGCGTAGACAGGGGCCCGCCTTTCTTT.

V usage is TRBV18 and J usage is TRBJ2-2; TRBD1 might be the D (6 bases). The CDR3 runs 14 residues. V shed 4 bases and J shed 3 bases, with 9 bases lying between them. From germline, CDR1 is KGHSH and CDR2 LQKENI. CDR3 nucleotide sequence: TGTGCCAGCTCACAGGGGGATTACACCGGGGAGCTGTTTTTT. It yields the protein CASSQGDYTGELFF.

The rearrangement joins TRBV7-9 to TRBJ2-7; D is unresolved. Per germline, CDR1 SEHNR and CDR2 FQNEAQ (reference sequence). The CDR3 runs 13 residues. The germline V and J ends were trimmed by 5 bases and 2 bases, with 10 bases remaining between them. CDR3 sequence (DNA): TGTGCCAGCAGCCCGACACCTACCTACGAGCAGTACTTC. This translates into CASSPTPTYEQYF. The variable domain in full, completed from reference TRBV7-9 and TRBJ2-7, reads DTGVSQNPRHKITKRGQNVTFRCDPISEHNRLYWYRQTLGQGPEFLTYFQNEAQLEKSRLLSDRFSAERPKGSFSTLEIQRTEQGDSAMYLCASSPTPTYEQYFGPGTRLTVT.

V is TRBV4-3 and J is TRBJ1-2; 9 positions agree with TRBD1. The CDR3 covers 15 residues. V dropped 6 bases and J dropped 6; count of bases not matched to a gene: 11. CDR1 is LGHNA and CDR2 is YSLEER in the germline V gene. CDR3 nucleotide sequence: TGCGCCAGCAGGCAGGCCGGGACAGGGATGGATGGCTACACCTTC. This sequence encodes CASRQAGTGMDGYTF.

The gene calls are TRBV7-3 and TRBJ2-5, with TRBD2 matching 9 bases. The junction had 9 bases not matched to a gene; V was cut back by 6 bases and J by 7 bases. Germline CDR1 and CDR2: SGHTA and FQGTGA. This CDR3 has 14 residues. CDR3 DNA sequence: TGTGCCAGCAGACTCAATAGCGGGGGCGGGACCCAGTACTTC. Encoded protein: CASRLNSGGGTQYF.

V is TRBV7-3 and J is TRBJ2-7; TRBD1 aligns across 8 bases. The germline V gene has CDR1 SGHTA and CDR2 FQGTGA. The CDR3 is made up of 15 amino acids. Trimming cost V 5 bases and J 2 bases; bases outside gene matches: 8. CDR3 bases: TGTGCCAGCAGCCCCCGGACAGGGAGCACCTACGAGCAGTACTTC. It encodes CASSPRTGSTYEQYF.

The chain couples TRBV27 to TRBJ2-2; D may be TRBD1 (5 bases). Trimming shortened V by 0 bases and J by 6 bases, and 8 bases separated the two germline ends. Looked up from germline, CDR1 is MNHEY and CDR2 is SMNVEV (reference sequence). This CDR3 has 14 residues. The CDR3 loop is CASSLSGLSGELFF. The CDR3 DNA reads TGTGCCAGCAGTTTATCGGGGCTGTCCGGGGAGCTGTTTTTT.

As for this clone: A read error may produce the germline difference seen at one junction end. CDR3 loop: CASSSLQGVAEAFF. For the CDR3, the DNA is TGTGCTAGCAGCTCCCTACAGGGGGTGGCTGAAGCTTTCTTT. The V call is TRBV7-7, the J call TRBJ1-1; TRBD1 matches 8 bases. Germline V gene lookup returns CDR1 SSHAT and CDR2 FNYEAQ (reference sequence). The CDR3 runs 14 residues.

The chain uses TRBV27 and TRBJ1-2; a possible D gene is TRBD1 (6 bases). The CDR3 is 12 amino acids. V was shortened by 4 bases and J by 6 bases, with 9 bases between the two germline ends. Per the germline V gene, CDR1 is MNHEY and CDR2 is SMNVEV (reference sequence). CDR3 protein: CASSSSGDGYTF. The CDR3 coding sequence is TGTGCCAGCAGTTCGTCAGGGGATGGCTACACCTTC.